One sample yielded the 28 T cell receptor beta chains listed below, sequenced in a study of T cell clonality in common variable immunodeficiency. TCRdb keeps only in-frame clones here, not all; method: immunoSEQ multiplex PCR. The data show under 40,000 clones, with none appearing a single time. The study, taken as a whole, reports: Fewer deletions and N-nucleotide insertions were reportedly seen in common variable immunodeficiency TCR beta sequences.

Antigen specificity for these receptors is unknown. Sequenced: peripheral blood mononuclear cells. These receptors were obtained from a human donor with common variable immunodeficiency.

This clone has just a few counts. This CDR3 is CASSLGATPYEQYF. CDR3 DNA, as far as it was read: TGCGCCAGCAGCTTGGGGGCAACTCCCTACGAG. The chain couples TRBV5-1 to TRBJ2-7; no clear D gene. Coverage ceases 3 residues before the CDR3 finishes, and the germline J gene fills in the end. The CDR3 extends over 14 amino acids. Germline V gives CDR1 SGHRS, CDR2 YFSETQ. V was pared by 0 bases and J by 2 bases, with 9 bases between.

In the case of this clone: Read data end 3 residues before the CDR3 end; the end is taken from the germline J gene. The chain couples TRBV19 to TRBJ2-7; D not certain. V dropped 2 bases and J dropped 3 bases, with 8 bases sitting between them. This CDR3 region has 13 residues. Germline values: CDR1 LNHDA, CDR2 SQIVND (reference sequence). The covered CDR3 bases are TGTGCCAGTAGTATACACAGTAACTACGAG. Its protein product is CASSIHSNYE. The CDR3 in its entirety is CASSIHSNYEQYF.

This clone was seen a few times. This CDR3 is CASSFGGRIGYTF. Partial CDR3 DNA: TGTGCCAGCAGCTTCGGGGGGCGCATTGGC. V usage is TRBV7-9 and J usage is TRBJ1-2, with D perhaps matching TRBD1 (6 bases). Read coverage stops 3 residues before the CDR3 terminus; the germline J gene supplies the remainder. The CDR3 totals 13 residues. V lost 3 bases to trimming and J lost 7 bases, with 12 bases between them. Germline CDR1 reads SEHNR; CDR2 reads FQNEAQ (reference sequence).

This clone was counted ten times or more. The read finishes 3 residues shy of the CDR3 end, and the germline J gene is used to complete it. This chain joins TRBV7-2 and TRBJ2-7, with 7 nucleotides matching TRBD2. The CDR3 length is 13 residues. Germline-derived CDR1 and CDR2 are SGHTA and FQGNSA. V gave up 5 bases and J gave up 3 bases; unmatched junction bases: 4. CDR3 DNA (partial): TGTGCCAGCAGCCCGACGGGGGGCTACGAG. This gives the protein CASSPTGGYE. From start to end, the CDR3 is CASSPTGGYEQYF.

At least ten counts were recorded for this clone. The read is 3 residues too short to cover the CDR3 end, so that end is filled in from the germline J gene. The genes are TRBV19 and TRBJ2-7; no clear D. The CDR3 totals 13 residues. Germline CDR1 and CDR2: LNHDA and SQIVND (reference sequence). V was pared by 4 bases and J by 3 bases, with 10 bases between. This CDR3 reads CASSSQQIYEQYF. The DNA read from the CDR3 is TGTGCCAGTAGTAGCCAACAGATCTACGAG.

On this clone: From the germline J gene comes the end of the CDR3, since the read stops 3 residues before it. This chain uses TRBV7-2 with TRBJ2-7; the D gene is possibly TRBD2 (6 bases). The CDR3 has 13 amino acids. V gave up 5 bases and J gave up 2 bases, with 10 bases separating them. The germline CDR1 and CDR2 sequences are SGHTA and FQGNSA. CDR3 amino acids: CASSRSGAYEQYF. The DNA read from the CDR3 is TGTGCCAGCAGCCGATCGGGGGCCTACGAG.

This clone was detected many times. The missing CDR3 end, 3 residues past where the read stops, is filled in from the germline J gene. This chain joins TRBV5-1 and TRBJ2-5; D tentatively reads TRBD1 or TRBD2 (7 bases each). Deletions cut 0 bases from V and 5 bases from J, with 17 bases between. CDR3 length: 16 amino acids. Germline V gene data show CDR1 as SGHRS and CDR2 as YFSETQ. The CDR3: CASSLETTGEGETQYF. The sequenced CDR3 bases are TGCGCCAGCAGCTTGGAGACAACAGGGGAGGGGGAGACC.

As to this clone: Read sequence stops 3 residues before the CDR3 end, and the germline J gene provides the missing end. The chain recombines TRBV7-3 with TRBJ2-1, with no clear D. Germline-derived CDR1 and CDR2 are SGHTA and FQGTGA. The CDR3 sequence is 14 residues long. The germline V and J ends were trimmed by 0 bases and 4 bases, with 7 bases remaining between them. CDR3 DNA, as far as it was read: TGTGCCAGCAGCTTAACTCTCGGTTACAATGAG. Protein: CASSLTLGYNE. The full CDR3 is CASSLTLGYNEQFF.

This clone was picked up many times. The sequence runs out 3 residues before the end of the CDR3; the remainder is reconstructed from the germline J gene. This chain links TRBV5-1 with TRBJ1-6, with TRBD1 identical over 8 bases. The trim removed 3 bases at V and 10 bases at J, leaving 9 bases unmatched. In germline, CDR1 is SGHRS, CDR2 YFSETQ. There are 15 residues in the CDR3. The sequenced part of the CDR3 DNA is TGCGCCAGCAGCTCCGACCAGGGGGCTCGGTCACCC. Translating it yields CASSSDQGARSP. From start to end, the CDR3 is CASSSDQGARSPLHF.

This clone turned up a few times. One end of the junction is discordant with germline, which a read error may explain. The read ends 3 residues before the CDR3 terminus; that terminus is restored from the germline J gene. This sequence joins TRBV5-1 and TRBJ2-7; tentative D call: TRBD2 (6 bases). The CDR3 totals 14 residues. Germline CDR1 is SGHRS and CDR2 is YFSETQ. The sequenced part of the CDR3 DNA is TGCGCCAGTAGCTCGGTCGGGGGACCCTACGAG. Translation: CASSSVGGPYE. The entire CDR3 is CASSSVGGPYEQYF.

This clone occurred many times. The read comes to an end 3 residues before the CDR3 does, leaving the germline J gene to fill in the end. This chain joins TRBV5-1 and TRBJ2-5; D gene uncertain. Trimming shortened V by 4 bases and J by 4 bases, and 11 bases separated the two germline ends. Germline V lookup: CDR1 SGHRS, CDR2 YFSETQ. The CDR3 runs 13 residues. CDR3 DNA, as far as it was read: TGCGCCAGCAGCGCTCAGACGGGAGAGACC. Encoded protein: CASSAQTGET. The CDR3 reads in full as CASSAQTGETQYF.

Regarding this clone: Coverage ceases 3 residues before the CDR3 finishes, and the germline J gene fills in the end. V usage is TRBV6-1 and J usage is TRBJ1-5; D ambiguous. V lost 4 bases and J 2 bases, leaving 6 bases between the germline ends. CDR1 is MNHNS, CDR2 SASEGT, per germline. The CDR3 is 13 amino acids. CDR3 amino acids: CASSVEGNQPQHF. CDR3 DNA, as far as it was read: TGTGCCAGCAGTGTCGAGGGCAATCAGCCC.

The CDR3 reads CASSSGLPEGAYEQYF. CDR3 bases read: TGTGCCAGCAGCTCCGGACTTCCCGAGGGGGCCTACGAG. The chain uses TRBV7-6 and TRBJ2-7; D may be TRBD1 (6 bases). The read terminates 3 residues ahead of where the CDR3 ends, so the germline J gene completes it. CDR3 length equals 16 residues. Trimming took off 4 bases at V and 2 bases at J, with 18 bases between the two ends. CDR1 and CDR2 from the germline V gene are SGHVS and FNYEAQ.

This clone occurred many times. From the germline J gene comes the end of the CDR3, since the read stops 3 residues before it. This rearrangement joins TRBV7-6 to TRBJ2-3; D perhaps matches TRBD2 (5 bases). Trimming pared 1 base from V and 1 base from J, leaving 6 bases between. Germline CDR1 SGHVS, CDR2 FNYEAQ. CDR3 length: 14 amino acids. CDR3 DNA (partial): TGTGCCAGCAGCTTAGACGGGGGCACAGATACG. Protein: CASSLDGGTDT. The complete CDR3 reads CASSLDGGTDTQYF.

The sample holds many counts of this clone. With the read ending 3 residues before the CDR3 end, the germline J gene is used to fill in that end. The chain links TRBV27 to TRBJ1-1; D remains ambiguous. The germline V and J ends were trimmed by 3 bases and 6 bases, with 14 bases remaining between them. Germline loops: CDR1 MNHEY, CDR2 SMNVEV (reference sequence). This CDR3 comprises 14 residues. CDR3 sequence: CASSFNAVNSEAFF. The CDR3 bases that were read are TGTGCCAGCAGTTTCAATGCGGTTAACTCTGAA.

Comments on this clone: The CDR3 extends 3 residues past the end of the read, so its final part is completed from the germline J gene. This chain links TRBV6-2 or TRBV6-3 with TRBJ1-2, with D maybe TRBD1 (5 bases). Between the trimmed V and J ends, which lost 7 bases and 5 bases, there was a span of 11 bases. Germline V gene lookup returns CDR1 MNHEY and CDR2 SVGEGT. The CDR3 is 12 residues long. The CDR3 bases that were read are TGTGCCAGCAAAGAACAGGTGTATGGC. Translation gives CASKEQVYG. The CDR3 in its entirety is CASKEQVYGYTF.

This clone was picked up many times. The sequence runs out 3 residues before the end of the CDR3; the remainder is reconstructed from the germline J gene. The chain couples TRBV6-4 to TRBJ2-3; 8 bases match TRBD2. The CDR3 loop spans 16 amino acids. After removal of 4 bases from V and 3 bases from J, the junction contained 9 bases not matched to a gene. Per the germline V gene, CDR1 is MRHNA and CDR2 is SNTAGT. This CDR3 is CASSVKAGGPTDTQYF. The sequenced CDR3 bases are TGTGCCAGCAGTGTGAAGGCGGGGGGACCAACAGATACG.

In this sample, this clone turned up a few times. The DNA ends 3 residues before the CDR3 does, and the rest of the CDR3 is filled in from the germline J gene. The chain is built from TRBV19 and TRBJ1-2; D gene unclear. CDR1 and CDR2 from the germline V gene are LNHDA and SQIVND (reference sequence). The CDR3 covers 14 residues. V was clipped by 7 bases and J by 2 bases, with 14 bases between them. The sequenced CDR3 bases are TGTGCCAGTAAGGCGCTTGCGGGGAACTATGGC. Its protein product is CASKALAGNYG. The entire CDR3 sequence reads CASKALAGNYGYTF.

There are a few counts of this clone. The read stops 3 residues short of the end of the CDR3; the missing end is completed from the germline J gene. The V gene is TRBV2, the J gene TRBJ2-2, with 15 bases fitting TRBD2. V lost 7 bases to trimming and J lost 4 bases; unmatched junction nucleotides: 7. CDR1 is SNHLY and CDR2 is FYNNEI in the germline V gene. The CDR3 has 17 residues. Partial CDR3 DNA: TGTGCCAGCATACCCGGGACTAGCGGGGGGAGCACCGGGGAG. This translates into CASIPGTSGGSTGE. The full CDR3 is CASIPGTSGGSTGELFF.

This clone was seen only a few times. CDR3 amino acids: CASSLGTARITQPQHF. CDR3 bases read: TGTGCCAGCTCACTGGGGACAGCGCGGATAACGCAGCCC. The chain employs TRBV18 and TRBJ1-5; TRBD1 aligns across 7 bases. The sequenced fragment ends 3 residues before the CDR3 boundary, so the rest is inferred from the germline J gene. The V gene end was trimmed by 4 bases and the J gene end by 7 bases; junction bases not matched to a gene: 13. The CDR3 length is 16 residues. The germline V gene encodes CDR1 KGHSH and CDR2 LQKENI.

About this clone: The read ends 3 residues before the CDR3 terminus; that terminus is restored from the germline J gene. The V gene is TRBV7-2, the J gene TRBJ2-2; D call uncertain. Germline values: CDR1 SGHTA, CDR2 FQGNSA. The CDR3 is 13 amino acids. Trimming shortened V by 4 bases and J by 5 bases, and 8 bases separated the two germline ends. Partial CDR3 DNA: TGTGCCAGCAGCTCACAGCCAACCGGGGAG. Its translation is CASSSQPTGE. The entire CDR3 is CASSSQPTGELFF.

A word on this clone: From the germline J gene comes the end of the CDR3, since the read stops 3 residues before it. This chain joins TRBV7-3 and TRBJ1-2, with D unclear. The CDR3 contains 12 residues. CDR1 SGHTA and CDR2 FQGTGA come from the germline V gene. The CDR3 sequence: CASSLRGWGYTF. The sequenced CDR3 bases are TGTGCCAGCAGCTTAAGAGGGTGGGGC.

Note on this clone: The sequence runs out 3 residues before the end of the CDR3; the remainder is reconstructed from the germline J gene. V usage is TRBV29-1 and J usage is TRBJ2-7; D possibly matches TRBD1 or TRBD2 (6 bases each). V lost 3 bases, J lost 4 bases, and 16 bases lay in between. CDR1 SQVTM and CDR2 ANQGSEA come from the germline V gene. The CDR3 is 14 amino acids. CDR3 bases read: TGCAGCGTTGACGTCAGGGGAGGAAAGTACGAG. Its translation: CSVDVRGGKYE. From start to end, the CDR3 is CSVDVRGGKYEQYF.

This clone was seen ten or more times. The read gets to within 3 residues of the CDR3 end, and the germline J gene fills in the rest. The chain recombines TRBV30 with TRBJ1-5; the D is unclear. V lost 1 base, J lost 3 bases, and 7 bases lay in between. Germline lookup yields CDR1 GTSNPN and CDR2 SVGIG (reference sequence). This CDR3 region has 13 residues. The chain's CDR3 is CAWSAGFNQPQHF. CDR3 bases read: TGTGCCTGGAGTGCGGGTTTCAATCAGCCC.

This clone turned up a few times. With the read ending 3 residues before the CDR3 end, the germline J gene is used to fill in that end. The chain carries TRBV7-9 and TRBJ1-3; 7 nucleotides align to TRBD1. The CDR3 contains 12 residues. Germline CDR1 is SEHNR and CDR2 is FQNEAQ (reference sequence). The CDR3 protein is CASSVTGVSIYF. Partial CDR3 DNA: TGTGCCAGCAGCGTAACAGGGGTCTCA.

To note about this clone: The read stops 3 residues short of the end of the CDR3; the missing end is completed from the germline J gene. The chain carries TRBV5-6 and TRBJ2-5; maybe TRBD1 (6 bases). The CDR3 consists of 15 residues. V lost 2 bases and J lost 0, with 11 bases in between. The germline V gene has CDR1 SGHDT and CDR2 YYEEEE. The covered CDR3 bases are TGTGCCAGCAGCTTTCTACAGGGTAACCAAGAGACC. It translates to CASSFLQGNQET. The whole CDR3 reads CASSFLQGNQETQYF.

This clone was seen only a few times. The read halts 3 residues ahead of the CDR3 end, with the missing end drawn from the germline J gene. V and J are TRBV18 and TRBJ1-5; possible D gene TRBD1, 5 bases. This CDR3 is built from 14 residues. Per germline, CDR1 KGHSH and CDR2 LQKENI. Between the trimmed V and J ends, which lost 5 bases and 3 bases, there was a span of 11 bases. The covered CDR3 bases are TGTGCCAGCTCATATACAGGTTTCAATCAGCCC. Translation: CASSYTGFNQP. The entire CDR3 is CASSYTGFNQPQHF. Full variable domain (remainder filled in from reference TRBV18 and TRBJ1-5): NAGVMQNPRHLVRRRGQEARLRCSPMKGHSHVYWYRQLPEEGLKFMVYLQKENIIDESGMPKERFSAEFPKEGPSILRIQQVVRGDSAAYFCASSYTGFNQPQHFGDGTRLSIL.

This clone is classed as medium-sized. The read falls 3 residues short of the CDR3 end, and the missing part is taken from the germline J gene. The rearrangement uses TRBV2 and TRBJ2-1, with 8 bases fitting TRBD1. Germline assignment: CDR1 SNHLY and CDR2 FYNNEI. The CDR3 loop spans 15 amino acids. V dropped 6 bases and J dropped 5; count of bases not matched to a gene: 9. The CDR3 DNA, read in part, is TGTGCCAGCAGATCTGACAGGGGTTACCACAATGAG. This translates into CASRSDRGYHNE. The full-length CDR3 reads as CASRSDRGYHNEQFF.